These 30 T cell receptor beta chains were sequenced from one sample in a study of cytomegalovirus exposure and HLA in healthy donors. PCR was performed using 60 Vbeta and 13 Jbeta primers. Using immunoSEQ multiplex PCR, the repertoire was profiled, and TCRdb retains in-frame clones only, with some absent. The sample lists more than 250,000 clones; roughly 90% were seen once. The sample comprised PBMCs. The receptors were gathered from a woman under 30 in good health and CMV-seronegative.

CDR3 region: CASSIPGQFYEQYF. The CDR3 coding sequence is TGTGCCAGCAGTATTCCGGGACAGTTCTACGAGCAGTACTTC. The rearrangement uses TRBV28 and TRBJ2-5, with 7 bases that match TRBD1. The J call may be in error: the DNA end matches TRBJ2-7 better. There are 14 residues in the CDR3. CDR1 MDHEN and CDR2 SYDVKM come from the germline V gene.

The V and J genes are TRBV6-5 and TRBJ1-4; possible D gene TRBD1, 6 bases. The ends were cut back, 9 bases at V and 7 bases at J, with 12 bases in the middle. The CDR3 consists of 12 residues. Germline V gene sequence: CDR1 MNHEY, CDR2 SVGAGI. The CDR3 protein is CASGQKSEKLFF. The CDR3 nucleotides read TGTGCCAGTGGACAGAAGAGTGAAAAACTGTTTTTT.

The count of this clone is one. The chain recombines TRBV6-1 with TRBJ2-1; D possibly corresponds to TRBD1 (5 bases). V lost 8 bases and J 5 bases, leaving 16 bases between the germline ends. The length of the CDR3 is 14 residues. The germline V gene encodes CDR1 MNHNS and CDR2 SASEGT. The CDR3 here is CASARGLPDNEQFF. The CDR3 DNA sequence: TGTGCCAGCGCTAGGGGTCTCCCCGACAATGAGCAGTTCTTC.

A remark on this clone: This sample includes further DNA sequences coding for the same CDR3. The chain couples TRBV6-5 to TRBJ2-7; 8 bases match TRBD1. This CDR3 contains 15 residues. Germline lookup yields CDR1 MNHEY and CDR2 SVGAGI. J gave up 2 bases and V 0 bases, and 3 bases lay outside the gene matches. The DNA of the CDR3 is TGTGCCAGCAGTTACTCTGGACAGGGCCCCTACGAGCAGTACTTC. Its translation is CASSYSGQGPYEQYF.

This chain joins TRBV6-5 and TRBJ1-1; D not certain. The length of the CDR3 is 13 residues. Germline CDR1 MNHEY, CDR2 SVGAGI. Trimming took off 7 bases at V and 0 bases at J, with 9 bases between the two ends. The CDR3 DNA is TGTGCCAGCAATGACAACCTGAACACTGAAGCTTTCTTT. Translated, it gives CASNDNLNTEAFF.

V gene TRBV5-4 combines with J gene TRBJ2-7, with a possible D match to TRBD1 (5 bases). CDR3 length equals 17 residues. CDR1 SGHNT and CDR2 YYREEE come from the germline V gene (reference sequence). The germline V and J ends were trimmed by 3 bases and 3 bases, with 22 bases remaining between them. CDR3 region: CASSSDPGSALYYEQYF. The CDR3 DNA reads TGTGCCAGCAGCTCGGATCCAGGGTCGGCCCTTTACTACGAGCAGTACTTC.

The J gene is TRBJ2-1, the V gene TRBV23-1; 8 bases map to TRBD1. TRBV23-1 is filed as an ORF, its function uncertain. After removal of 8 bases from V and 6 bases from J, the junction contained 3 bases not matched to a gene. This CDR3 has 12 amino acids. The chain's CDR3 is CASGTGGNEQFF. DNA of the CDR3: TGCGCCAGCGGTACAGGGGGCAATGAGCAGTTCTTC.

The chain recombines TRBV10-1 with TRBJ2-5; D might be TRBD2 (6 bases). V lost 5 bases, J lost 11 bases, and 12 bases lay in between. Germline V gives CDR1 WNHNN, CDR2 SYGVQD (reference sequence). This CDR3 region has 11 residues. In nucleotides, the CDR3 is TGCGCCAGCAGTAATTCGGGGGAGCAGTACTTC. Translation gives CASSNSGEQYF.

The chain links TRBV6-5 to TRBJ1-4, with D uncertain. V was trimmed by 6 bases and J by 4 bases, leaving 6 bases between them. CDR1 and CDR2 (germline): MNHEY, SVGAGI. CDR3 size: 12 residues. DNA of the CDR3: TGTGCCAGCAGCAGGAATAATGAAAAACTGTTTTTT. It codes for CASSRNNEKLFF.

In the case of this clone: This CDR3 is also generated by other DNA sequences in the sample. The chain uses TRBV27 and TRBJ1-1; TRBD1 is a possible D gene (5 bases). The V end was cut by 0 bases, the J end by 0 bases, with 8 bases between. Per germline, CDR1 MNHEY and CDR2 SMNVEV (reference sequence). The CDR3 has 15 residues. The CDR3 region is CASSLSGHMNTEAFF. In DNA, the CDR3 is TGTGCCAGCAGTTTATCGGGGCATATGAACACTGAAGCTTTCTTT.

The chain uses TRBV5-8 and TRBJ1-4, with 10 bases matching TRBD1. V lost 4 bases, J lost 0 bases, and 3 bases stayed unmatched. The CDR3 length is 16 residues. Germline-derived CDR1 and CDR2 are SGHTS and YDEGEE. The CDR3 DNA reads TGTGCCAGCAGCATAGGACAGGGGGCAACTAATGAAAAACTGTTTTTT. Residues: CASSIGQGATNEKLFF.

The chain couples TRBV9 to TRBJ2-5; a possible D gene is TRBD1 (5 bases). Germline V gene lookup returns CDR1 SGDLS and CDR2 YYNGEE. The CDR3 consists of 15 residues. Trimming shortened V by 0 bases and J by 5 bases, and 14 bases separated the two germline ends. The CDR3 is CASSVAVSRVETQYF. DNA for the CDR3: TGTGCCAGCAGCGTAGCGGTCTCCAGGGTGGAGACCCAGTACTTC.

V gene TRBV2 combines with J gene TRBJ2-5; 12 positions match TRBD2. The tail of the sequence fits TRBJ2-7 better, so the J call may be wrong. This CDR3 is built from 17 residues. Germline CDR1 is SNHLY and CDR2 is FYNNEI. DNA of the CDR3: TGTGCCAGCAGTGATTCGGGACTAGCGGGCCCGGTCTACGAGCAGTACTTC. As protein: CASSDSGLAGPVYEQYF.

This chain links TRBV4-1 with TRBJ2-5; tentative D call: TRBD2 (7 bases). The V gene's germline CDR1 is MGHRA and CDR2 YSYEKL. V lost 3 bases and J 5 bases, leaving 16 bases between the germline ends. This CDR3 has 15 residues. The CDR3 reads CASSQVGGPEETQYF. CDR3 coding DNA: TGCGCCAGCAGCCAGGTCGGGGGGCCCGAGGAGACCCAGTACTTC.

V is TRBV11-2 and J is TRBJ2-5; 9 nucleotides line up with TRBD2. V was clipped by 3 bases and J by 5 bases; unmatched bases: 13. CDR3 length: 17 residues. The germline CDR1 and CDR2 sequences are SGHAT and FQNNGV. The CDR3, as DNA: TGTGCCAGCAGCTTCAGCGGGGGGCCTACAAGGGGGGAGACCCAGTACTTC. The encoded protein is CASSFSGGPTRGETQYF.

The genes are TRBV27 and TRBJ2-2; D may be TRBD1 (6 bases). The CDR3 is made up of 15 amino acids. Between the trimmed V and J ends, which lost 1 base and 6 bases, there was a span of 12 bases. Germline V CDR1 and CDR2: MNHEY, SMNVEV (reference sequence). CDR3 DNA: TGTGCCAGCAGTTTATTCCCAGGGGCCTCCGGGGAGCTGTTTTTT. Its translation: CASSLFPGASGELFF.

The chain has TRBV6-5 and TRBJ1-1; a possible D gene is TRBD1 (5 bases). CDR3 size: 13 residues. Trimming pared 7 bases from V and 2 bases from J, leaving 11 bases between. Germline CDR1 is MNHEY and CDR2 is SVGAGI. CDR3 sequence: CASKKTVNTEAFF. The CDR3 DNA sequence: TGTGCCAGCAAAAAGACAGTTAACACTGAAGCTTTCTTT.

The chain is built from TRBV6-1 and TRBJ2-6; D perhaps matches TRBD1 (5 bases). Trimming removed 6 bases at V and 3 bases at J, with 9 bases between. The CDR3 contains 14 residues. CDR1 and CDR2 from the germline V gene are MNHNS and SASEGT. The CDR3 nucleotides read TGTGCCAGCAGGGTCAGGGTTGGGGCCAACGTCCTGACTTTC. Encoded protein: CASRVRVGANVLTF.

The chain is built from TRBV4-1 and TRBJ2-3; TRBD2 matches at 11 bases. V lost 6 bases and J lost 6; bases outside the gene matches: 5. Per germline, CDR1 MGHRA and CDR2 YSYEKL. CDR3 length: 14 amino acids. Written as DNA, the CDR3 is TGCGCCAGCAGATTTAGCGGGGGGGAGGATACGCAGTATTTT. This gives the protein CASRFSGGEDTQYF.

The CDR3 sequence: CAISRQGLDEQFF. CDR3 nucleotide sequence: TGTGCCATCAGTCGACAGGGTTTGGATGAGCAGTTCTTC. V usage is TRBV10-3 and J usage is TRBJ2-1, with 7 positions matching TRBD1. The J segment lost 8 bases and the V segment lost 5 bases, leaving 6 bases of the junction unmatched. This CDR3 spans 13 amino acids. Per the germline V gene, CDR1 is ENHRY and CDR2 is SYGVKD.

This clone showed up just once. The chain employs TRBV18 and TRBJ2-3, with 13 bases identical to TRBD2. The CDR3 consists of 15 residues. Germline V gives CDR1 KGHSH, CDR2 LQKENI. V lost 0 bases to trimming and J lost 11 bases; unmatched junction nucleotides: 5. The CDR3 is CASSPPGLAGPEQYF. CDR3 sequence (DNA): TGTGCCAGCTCACCACCGGGACTAGCGGGGCCCGAGCAGTATTTT. The whole variable domain, filled in from reference TRBV18 and TRBJ2-3, reads NAGVMQNPRHLVRRRGQEARLRCSPMKGHSHVYWYRQLPEEGLKFMVYLQKENIIDESGMPKERFSAEFPKEGPSILRIQQVVRGDSAAYFCASSPPGLAGPEQYFGPGTRLTVL.

The rearrangement joins TRBV11-3 to TRBJ2-3, with TRBD2 matching over 8 bases. Germline loops: CDR1 SGHNT, CDR2 YENEEA. The length of the CDR3 is 17 residues. Unmatched junction bases numbered 8, after V lost 2 bases and J lost 1 base. CDR3 coding DNA: TGTGCCAGCAGCTTAACCCCCTGGCGGGGGGGCACAGATACGCAGTATTTT. As protein: CASSLTPWRGGTDTQYF. Complete variable domain (other parts from reference TRBV11-3 and TRBJ2-3): EAGVVQSPRYKIIEKKQPVAFWCNPISGHNTLYWYLQNLGQGPELLIRYENEEAVDDSQLPKDRFSAERLKGVDSTLKIQPAELGDSAVYLCASSLTPWRGGTDTQYFGPGTRLTVL.

V usage is TRBV5-5 and J usage is TRBJ2-7; D might be TRBD2 (5 bases). The ends were cut back, 0 bases at V and 3 bases at J, with 10 bases in the middle. Per the germline V gene, CDR1 is SGHKS and CDR2 is YYEKEE (reference sequence). This CDR3 has 14 residues. The CDR3 region is CASSLVPGDYEQYF. DNA of the CDR3: TGTGCCAGCAGCTTGGTTCCCGGGGACTACGAGCAGTACTTC.

V gene TRBV5-3 combines with J gene TRBJ2-7; 8 bases map to TRBD1. TRBV5-3 is sorted into the ORF group, with uncertain function. CDR3 length equals 13 residues. Germline trimming cut 7 bases from V and 1 base from J; bases unmatched to any gene: 4. CDR3 nucleotide sequence: TGTGCCAGAGCCAGACAGGGGTCCTACGAGCAGTACTTC. It translates to CARARQGSYEQYF.

The chain couples TRBV27 to TRBJ2-5; the D gene is possibly TRBD1 (5 bases). CDR1 MNHEY and CDR2 SMNVEV come from the germline V gene (reference sequence). V shed 6 bases and J shed 5 bases, with 22 bases lying between them. The length of the CDR3 is 16 residues. This chain's CDR3 is CASSQAGHLKKETQYF. CDR3 nucleotides: TGTGCCAGCAGCCAAGCCGGACACCTCAAAAAGGAGACCCAGTACTTC.

This chain uses TRBV5-4 with TRBJ2-5; 9 positions match TRBD1. The CDR3 covers 15 residues. CDR1 and CDR2 from the germline V gene are SGHNT and YYREEE (reference sequence). Trimming removed 4 bases from V and 2 bases from J; junction bases left unmatched: 6. In nucleotides, the CDR3 is TGTGCCAGCAGCAAGGGGACAGGGTGGCAAGAGACCCAGTACTTC. Translated: CASSKGTGWQETQYF. Full variable domain (missing parts from reference TRBV5-4 and TRBJ2-5): ETGVTQSPTHLIKTRGQQVTLRCSSQSGHNTVSWYQQALGQGPQFIFQYYREEENGRGNFPPRFSGLQFPNYSSELNVNALELDDSALYLCASSKGTGWQETQYFGPGTRLLVL.

This chain uses TRBV9 with TRBJ2-5; D perhaps matches TRBD1 (6 bases). The V end was cut by 0 bases, the J end by 2 bases, with 17 bases between. The CDR3 is 17 residues long. Germline values: CDR1 SGDLS, CDR2 YYNGEE. The CDR3 loop is CASSVANGQLNQETQYF. In nucleotides, the CDR3 is TGTGCCAGCAGCGTAGCGAATGGACAGCTAAATCAAGAGACCCAGTACTTC.

The chain couples TRBV6-1 to TRBJ1-4; 7 nucleotides line up with TRBD1. The CDR3 runs to 10 residues. In germline, CDR1 is MNHNS, CDR2 SASEGT. With 10 bases clipped from V and 8 bases from J, the junction kept 1 base outside the gene matches. This CDR3 is CATGGEKLFF. CDR3 nucleotide sequence: TGTGCCACAGGGGGGGAAAAACTGTTTTTT.

The rearrangement joins TRBV5-1 to TRBJ1-1; the D is unclear. The CDR3 runs 15 residues. Germline V gives CDR1 SGHRS, CDR2 YFSETQ. Trimming took 3 bases from V and 2 from J, leaving 14 bases between them. The CDR3: CASSWRAERNTEAFF. The DNA of the CDR3 is TGCGCCAGCAGCTGGCGGGCGGAGCGAAACACTGAAGCTTTCTTT.

The chain is built from TRBV5-1 and TRBJ2-5; D might be TRBD2 (6 bases). Germline assignment: CDR1 SGHRS and CDR2 YFSETQ. The CDR3 sequence is 14 residues long. V gave up 0 bases and J gave up 5 bases, with 11 bases separating them. The CDR3 sequence: CASSLEAGRETQYF. CDR3 DNA: TGCGCCAGCAGCTTGGAGGCGGGGAGGGAGACCCAGTACTTC.